This T cell receptor (beta chain) was retrieved from a study of cytomegalovirus exposure and HLA in healthy donors. The study, taken as a whole, reports: Cytomegalovirus status was reportedly diagnosed by the classifier with high specificity and sensitivity.

Libraries were prepared by immunoSEQ multiplex PCR; TCRdb keeps only in-frame clonotypes and omits some of them. This table holds about 88,000 clones, approximately 88% found once. On this clone: Its specificity is unknown.

In germline, CDR1 is SGHTA, CDR2 FQGTGA. The ends lost 0 bases at V and 7 bases at J; junction bases unmatched: 9. The CDR3 covers 16 residues. The V and J genes are TRBV7-3 and TRBJ1-2, with 9 bases lining up with TRBD1. This receptor was identified in a woman in her late teens or twenties in good health and CMV-seropositive. The sample consisted of PBMCs. The chain's CDR3 is CASSLTPGQGWTGYTF. CDR3 sequence (DNA): TGTGCCAGCAGCTTAACCCCGGGACAGGGATGGACTGGCTACACCTTC. Full variable domain (rest looked up from reference TRBV7-3 and TRBJ1-2): GAGVSQTPSNKVTEKGKYVELRCDPISGHTALYWYRQSLGQGPEFLIYFQGTGAADDSGLPNDRFFAVRPEGSVSTLKIQRTERGDSAVYLCASSLTPGQGWTGYTFGSGTRLTVV.